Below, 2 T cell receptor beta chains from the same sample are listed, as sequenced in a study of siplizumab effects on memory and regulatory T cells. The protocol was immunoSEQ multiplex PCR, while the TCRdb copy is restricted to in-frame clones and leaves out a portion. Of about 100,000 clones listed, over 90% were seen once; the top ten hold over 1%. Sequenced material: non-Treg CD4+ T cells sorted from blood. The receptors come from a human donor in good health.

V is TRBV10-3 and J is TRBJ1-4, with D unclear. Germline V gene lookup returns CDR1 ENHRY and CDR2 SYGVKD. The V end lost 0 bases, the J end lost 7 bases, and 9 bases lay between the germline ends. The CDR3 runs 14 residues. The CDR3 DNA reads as TGTGCCATCAGTGAGTCGAATTATGGTGAAAAACTGTTTTTT. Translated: CAISESNYGEKLFF.

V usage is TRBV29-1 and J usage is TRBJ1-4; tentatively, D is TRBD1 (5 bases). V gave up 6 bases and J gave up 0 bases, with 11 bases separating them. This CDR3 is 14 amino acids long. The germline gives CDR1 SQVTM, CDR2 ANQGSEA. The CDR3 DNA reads TGCAGCGTAGCGGAGGGACCAACTAATGAAAAACTGTTTTTT. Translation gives CSVAEGPTNEKLFF.